Listed below are T cell receptor beta chains from one sample, sequenced in a study of T-cell memory formation after mild COVID-19. TCRdb reanalysed the 5' RACE reads using MiXCR and keeps one entry per CDR3 protein. The sample yields roughly 13,000 distinct CDR3 sequences, roughly a fifth seen once. Sequencing was carried out using PBMCs or a T cell subset sorted from them (not recorded which). The receptors here all came from an adult woman who had mild COVID-19 (a few samples of this study predate the infection). Cell type and time point are not known. The CDR3 runs from the conserved cysteine through the conserved F or W. Each record gives: CDR3 DNA, CDR3 protein, D gene, J gene, V gene, clone size. A D gene is named only where the DNA matches it firmly. Size tells how often a clone was seen (once, few, many) or the class of an expanded clone, and some rows leave it out.

CDR3 DNA: TGCGCCAGCAGCCACCCTACGGACAGGGGGTCCCCGAACACTGAAGCTTTCTTT
CDR3 protein: CASSHPTDRGSPNTEAFF
D gene: TRBD1
J gene: TRBJ1-1
V gene: TRBV4-1
clone size: many

CDR3 DNA: TGTGCCAGCAGTGACCTTGGAGGCACAGGAACGCAGTATTTT
CDR3 protein: CASSDLGGTGTQYF
D gene: NA
J gene: TRBJ2-3
V gene: TRBV2
clone size: many

CDR3 DNA: TGTGCCAGCAGCGTAGCCCCCGGTGGGTTCTCCTACGAGCAGTACTTC
CDR3 protein: CASSVAPGGFSYEQYF
D gene: NA
J gene: TRBJ2-7
V gene: TRBV7-9
clone size: many

CDR3 DNA: TGTGCCAGCAGTTACTCGACTAGCGATTTGTCCTACGAGCAGTACTTC
CDR3 protein: CASSYSTSDLSYEQYF
D gene: TRBD2
J gene: TRBJ2-7
V gene: TRBV6-6
clone size: many

CDR3 DNA: TGTGCCATCAGTGTAGGGCGGGAGAGGAGTGAGCAGTTCTTC
CDR3 protein: CAISVGRERSEQFF
D gene: TRBD2
J gene: TRBJ2-1
V gene: TRBV10-3
clone size: many

CDR3 DNA: TGTGCCAGCAGGACAGCATCCTACAATGAGCAGTTCTTC
CDR3 protein: CASRTASYNEQFF
D gene: NA
J gene: TRBJ2-1
V gene: TRBV12-3/TRBV12-4
clone size: NA

CDR3 DNA: TGTGCCTGGAGCGCATTCCCCCGTTTCGATGAGCAGTTCTTC
CDR3 protein: CAWSAFPRFDEQFF
D gene: NA
J gene: TRBJ2-1
V gene: TRBV30
clone size: many

CDR3 DNA: TGTGCCAGCAGCTTAGGAGGGGGGCCCAATCAGCCCCAGCATTTT
CDR3 protein: CASSLGGGPNQPQHF
D gene: NA
J gene: TRBJ1-5
V gene: TRBV7-9
clone size: once

CDR3 DNA: TGTGCCAGCAGCTTAGGGACAACGCCTCAGCCCCAGCATTTT
CDR3 protein: CASSLGTTPQPQHF
D gene: NA
J gene: TRBJ1-5
V gene: TRBV7-8
clone size: many

CDR3 DNA: TGTGCCAGCAGTTTGCAGCTAGCGGGGGTATCCACAGATACGCAGTATTTT
CDR3 protein: CASSLQLAGVSTDTQYF
D gene: TRBD2
J gene: TRBJ2-3
V gene: TRBV27
clone size: NA

CDR3 DNA: TGCAGTGCTAGAGGCAGACAAGATTGGGCCAAAAACATTCAGTACTTC
CDR3 protein: CSARGRQDWAKNIQYF
D gene: NA
J gene: TRBJ2-4
V gene: TRBV20-1
clone size: many

CDR3 DNA: TGCGCCAGCAGCCAAGGACAGGGAGTCTACGAGCAGTACTTC
CDR3 protein: CASSQGQGVYEQYF
D gene: TRBD1
J gene: TRBJ2-7
V gene: TRBV4-1
clone size: many

CDR3 DNA: TGTGCCAGCAGTTTAGAAGAGACCGGGGAGCTGTTTTTT
CDR3 protein: CASSLEETGELFF
D gene: NA
J gene: TRBJ2-2
V gene: TRBV12-3/TRBV12-4
clone size: once

CDR3 DNA: TGCGCCAGCAGCCCCATGGGACATAGCAATCAGCCCCAGCATTTT
CDR3 protein: CASSPMGHSNQPQHF
D gene: NA
J gene: TRBJ1-5
V gene: TRBV5-1
clone size: medium-sized

CDR3 DNA: TGTGCCAGCAGTGAAATCTCCCGACAGGTCCTGAACGAGCAGTACTTC
CDR3 protein: CASSEISRQVLNEQYF
D gene: NA
J gene: TRBJ2-7
V gene: TRBV2
clone size: many

CDR3 DNA: TGTGCCAGCAGCCCGGGACTAGAGGTCCAAGAGACCCAGTACTTC
CDR3 protein: CASSPGLEVQETQYF
D gene: TRBD2
J gene: TRBJ2-5
V gene: TRBV6-2/TRBV6-3
clone size: many

CDR3 DNA: TGTGCTAGTGGTTTGGTTTTTGCGGGAATCAACAATGAGCAGTTCTTC
CDR3 protein: CASGLVFAGINNEQFF
D gene: NA
J gene: TRBJ2-1
V gene: TRBV12-5
clone size: many

CDR3 DNA: TGTGCCAGTAGTATCGGGTTGACCGGGGAGCTGTTTTTT
CDR3 protein: CASSIGLTGELFF
D gene: NA
J gene: TRBJ2-2
V gene: TRBV19
clone size: many

CDR3 DNA: TGTGCCAGCAGCTTCGGGGGGGAGCTGTTTTTT
CDR3 protein: CASSFGGELFF
D gene: NA
J gene: TRBJ2-2
V gene: TRBV7-2
clone size: NA

CDR3 DNA: TGTGCCAGTAGTGAGGACAGGCGGTGGACAGATACGCAGTATTTT
CDR3 protein: CASSEDRRWTDTQYF
D gene: TRBD1
J gene: TRBJ2-3
V gene: TRBV19
clone size: many

CDR3 DNA: TGCGCCAGCAGCCAAGAAGACGGATTTCCCGCCCAGTACTTC
CDR3 protein: CASSQEDGFPAQYF
D gene: NA
J gene: TRBJ2-7
V gene: TRBV4-1
clone size: many

CDR3 DNA: TGTGCCAGCAGTCTGGGACAGGGGATTGATCAGCCCCAGCATTTT
CDR3 protein: CASSLGQGIDQPQHF
D gene: TRBD1
J gene: TRBJ1-5
V gene: TRBV27
clone size: many

CDR3 DNA: TGTGCCAGCAGTTTAACTAGCGACCTCTACGAGCAGTACTTC
CDR3 protein: CASSLTSDLYEQYF
D gene: TRBD2
J gene: TRBJ2-7
V gene: TRBV12-3/TRBV12-4
clone size: NA

CDR3 DNA: TGTGCCAGCAGACAGGAGAGTTTTAGGGGCACTGAAGCTTTCTTT
CDR3 protein: CASRQESFRGTEAFF
D gene: NA
J gene: TRBJ1-1
V gene: TRBV27
clone size: many

CDR3 DNA: TGTGCCAGCAGCCCCCGACAGGGGAGGAATGAAAAACTGTTTTTT
CDR3 protein: CASSPRQGRNEKLFF
D gene: TRBD1
J gene: TRBJ1-4
V gene: TRBV12-3/TRBV12-4
clone size: many

CDR3 DNA: TGTGCCAGCAGCTTAGGGGTAACTACTGAGCAGTTCTTC
CDR3 protein: CASSLGVTTEQFF
D gene: NA
J gene: TRBJ2-1
V gene: TRBV11-3
clone size: few

CDR3 DNA: TGCGCCAGCAGCCCAGGGGGCTATGGAAACACCATATATTTT
CDR3 protein: CASSPGGYGNTIYF
D gene: TRBD1
J gene: TRBJ1-3
V gene: TRBV5-1
clone size: many

CDR3 DNA: TGTGCCAGCAGCCTCGCCACTGAAGCTTTCTTT
CDR3 protein: CASSLATEAFF
D gene: NA
J gene: TRBJ1-1
V gene: TRBV3-1
clone size: many

CDR3 DNA: TGCGCCAGCAGCTTGTTGGGGGCCGGGGAGACCCAGTACTTC
CDR3 protein: CASSLLGAGETQYF
D gene: NA
J gene: TRBJ2-5
V gene: TRBV5-1
clone size: NA

CDR3 DNA: TGCGCCAGCAGCCAGGCCTATCTAGCGGGAACCTACGAGCAGTACTTC
CDR3 protein: CASSQAYLAGTYEQYF
D gene: TRBD2
J gene: TRBJ2-7
V gene: TRBV4-1
clone size: many

CDR3 DNA: TGCGCCAGCAGCATTAGCGGGAACGTGGCAGATACGCAGTATTTT
CDR3 protein: CASSISGNVADTQYF
D gene: TRBD2
J gene: TRBJ2-3
V gene: TRBV5-1
clone size: NA

CDR3 DNA: TGCGCCAGCAGCCAAATAACGGCCAGCTACGAGCAGTACTTC
CDR3 protein: CASSQITASYEQYF
D gene: NA
J gene: TRBJ2-7
V gene: TRBV4-1
clone size: many

CDR3 DNA: TGTGCCAGCAGCCTAGACGCGGGGACGTACGATGGCTACACCTTC
CDR3 protein: CASSLDAGTYDGYTF
D gene: NA
J gene: TRBJ1-2
V gene: TRBV7-3
clone size: many

CDR3 DNA: TGTGCCAGCAGTTTTAGGTCGATGGCTGAAAAACTGTTTTTT
CDR3 protein: CASSFRSMAEKLFF
D gene: NA
J gene: TRBJ1-4
V gene: TRBV27
clone size: many

CDR3 DNA: TGCAGTGCTAGTCCGCGGGACAGCACCTTCTATGGCTACACCTTC
CDR3 protein: CSASPRDSTFYGYTF
D gene: TRBD1
J gene: TRBJ1-2
V gene: TRBV20-1
clone size: many

CDR3 DNA: TGTGCCAGCAGTTTAGCGGGTACCCTCTACGAGCAGTACTTC
CDR3 protein: CASSLAGTLYEQYF
D gene: TRBD2
J gene: TRBJ2-7
V gene: TRBV6-5
clone size: many

CDR3 DNA: TGTGCCAGCAGCTTAGGAACAGGCGGTTACAATCAGCCCCAGCATTTT
CDR3 protein: CASSLGTGGYNQPQHF
D gene: NA
J gene: TRBJ1-5
V gene: TRBV7-6
clone size: once

CDR3 DNA: TGTGCCACCAGTGATTTCAGTAGGACGGGTAGCTCCTACAATGAGCAGTTCTTC
CDR3 protein: CATSDFSRTGSSYNEQFF
D gene: NA
J gene: TRBJ2-1
V gene: TRBV24-1
clone size: many

CDR3 DNA: TGCGCCAGCAGCTATGGACTAGCGGGAGACTTTCAGAACGAGCAGTACTTC
CDR3 protein: CASSYGLAGDFQNEQYF
D gene: TRBD2
J gene: TRBJ2-7
V gene: TRBV5-1
clone size: NA

CDR3 DNA: TGTGCCAGCAGTGAAACCGGGACAGGGAGGAGAGAAGCTTTCTTT
CDR3 protein: CASSETGTGRREAFF
D gene: TRBD1
J gene: TRBJ1-1
V gene: TRBV6-5
clone size: many

CDR3 DNA: TGTGCCAGCAGCTTATCCGGGGGATTGGAGCAGTACTTC
CDR3 protein: CASSLSGGLEQYF
D gene: NA
J gene: TRBJ2-7
V gene: TRBV7-6
clone size: many

CDR3 DNA: TGCAGCGTTACAAAGGCCGGGGAGCTGTTTTTT
CDR3 protein: CSVTKAGELFF
D gene: NA
J gene: TRBJ2-2
V gene: TRBV29-1
clone size: medium-sized

CDR3 DNA: TGTGCCAGCAGCTTATACCCCTCGAGCGGGGAGAGCACAGATACGCAGTATTTT
CDR3 protein: CASSLYPSSGESTDTQYF
D gene: TRBD2
J gene: TRBJ2-3
V gene: TRBV7-6
clone size: many

CDR3 DNA: TGTGCCAGCAGTCAACTAGCGGCTATAAGCACAGATACGCAGTATTTT
CDR3 protein: CASSQLAAISTDTQYF
D gene: TRBD2
J gene: TRBJ2-3
V gene: TRBV27
clone size: many

CDR3 DNA: TGTGCCAGCAGCTTAGGAGGCCAGCGGGGGGAGACCCAGTACTTC
CDR3 protein: CASSLGGQRGETQYF
D gene: TRBD2
J gene: TRBJ2-5
V gene: TRBV7-6
clone size: many

CDR3 DNA: TGTGCCAGCAGCTTTCGGGGGACTCATAACTATGGCTACACCTTC
CDR3 protein: CASSFRGTHNYGYTF
D gene: NA
J gene: TRBJ1-2
V gene: TRBV7-9
clone size: many

CDR3 DNA: TGTGCCAGCAGTTTATTTCTAGGTCCCTATGGCTACACCTTC
CDR3 protein: CASSLFLGPYGYTF
D gene: NA
J gene: TRBJ1-2
V gene: TRBV12-3/TRBV12-4
clone size: many

CDR3 DNA: TGTGCCAGCATCGACCCCCCGGACAGGGAGTTCTTC
CDR3 protein: CASIDPPDREFF
D gene: TRBD1
J gene: TRBJ2-1
V gene: TRBV6-5
clone size: NA

CDR3 DNA: TGTGCCAGCAGTGGGGAGGTTTCCTACGAGCAGTACTTC
CDR3 protein: CASSGEVSYEQYF
D gene: NA
J gene: TRBJ2-7
V gene: TRBV2
clone size: many

CDR3 DNA: TGTGCCAGCAGCCAGGTGAGCGGAGGCTCCTACGAGCAGTACTTC
CDR3 protein: CASSQVSGGSYEQYF
D gene: NA
J gene: TRBJ2-7
V gene: TRBV6-2/TRBV6-3
clone size: NA

CDR3 DNA: TGCAGTGCTTCTAGGGTGAAACAGGGGACCTATAATTCACCCCTCCACTTT
CDR3 protein: CSASRVKQGTYNSPLHF
D gene: TRBD1
J gene: TRBJ1-6
V gene: TRBV20-1
clone size: many

CDR3 DNA: TGTGACAGCAGCTTAAGGGGTAATGAGCAGTTCTTC
CDR3 protein: CDSSLRGNEQFF
D gene: NA
J gene: TRBJ2-1
V gene: TRBV9
clone size: NA

CDR3 DNA: TGTGCCAGCAGCTTAGCGGGGGGGCGGAATGAGCAGTTCTTC
CDR3 protein: CASSLAGGRNEQFF
D gene: NA
J gene: TRBJ2-1
V gene: TRBV7-9
clone size: many

CDR3 DNA: TGTGCCAGCAGATCTTCAGGGGGCAGAGTGAGCAATCAGCCCCAGCATTTT
CDR3 protein: CASRSSGGRVSNQPQHF
D gene: TRBD1
J gene: TRBJ1-5
V gene: TRBV12-3/TRBV12-4
clone size: many

CDR3 DNA: TGTGCCAGCTTCTCACCCGGGGCAGATACGCAGTATTTT
CDR3 protein: CASFSPGADTQYF
D gene: NA
J gene: TRBJ2-3
V gene: TRBV5-4
clone size: many

CDR3 DNA: TGTGCCAGCAGTCTGGGGCCCAACTATGGCTACACCTTC
CDR3 protein: CASSLGPNYGYTF
D gene: NA
J gene: TRBJ1-2
V gene: TRBV12-3/TRBV12-4
clone size: many

CDR3 DNA: TGTGCCAGCAGCTTGGGTAATGAGCAGTTCTTC
CDR3 protein: CASSLGNEQFF
D gene: NA
J gene: TRBJ2-1
V gene: TRBV5-6
clone size: medium-sized